What follows are 18 T cell receptor beta chains derived from one specimen sequenced in a study of post-analysis software for immune sequencing data. Their antigens remain unidentified. Study observations and caveats: Roughly 5 TRBV segments, including TRBV5-6, TRBV5-1 and TRBV20-1, were more frequent in patients than controls.

Sequencing libraries made from TCR beta cDNA carried unique molecular identifiers. TCRdb reprocessed the PCR reads via MiXCR and lists one record per CDR3 protein. Of around 770,000 distinct CDR3 sequences listed, around 46% are singletons. Material: blood. The origin of the receptors is a girl aged 5-17 years with multiple sclerosis.

This clonotype appeared a few times. CDR3 amino acids: CASSTRTTRDGGGADTQYF. CDR3 nucleotide sequence: TGTGCCAGCAGTACACGCACGACTCGGGACGGCGGAGGGGCAGATACGCAGTATTTT. This chain links TRBV12-3 or TRBV12-4 with TRBJ2-3; TRBD2 is a possible D gene (6 bases). CDR3 length equals 19 residues. V was pared by 5 bases and J by 4 bases, with 28 bases between.

The chain joins TRBV4-3 to TRBJ1-1; 8 bases agree with TRBD1. The CDR3 is made up of 15 amino acids. From germline, CDR1 is LGHNA and CDR2 YSLEER. V gave up 0 bases and J gave up 5 bases; unmatched junction bases: 5. Here the CDR3 reads CASSQDGQGWTEAFF. In DNA form, the CDR3 reads TGCGCCAGCAGCCAAGATGGACAGGGATGGACTGAAGCTTTCTTT.

The J gene is TRBJ2-1, the V gene TRBV6-5, with 7 bases matching TRBD2. CDR3 length: 16 amino acids. The germline V gene encodes CDR1 MNHEY and CDR2 SVGAGI. V was pared by 2 bases and J by 3 bases, with 7 bases of the junction left unmatched. CDR3 sequence reads: CASSYTSGVGYNEQFF. DNA of the CDR3: TGTGCCAGCAGTTACACCAGCGGGGTGGGCTACAATGAGCAGTTCTTC.

The chain is built from TRBV4-1 and TRBJ2-3, with 8 bases that match TRBD2. Germline CDR1 is MGHRA and CDR2 is YSYEKL. The CDR3 is 19 residues long. Losses at the gene ends were 4 bases for V and 1 base for J; bases not matched to a gene: 16. For the CDR3, the DNA is TGCGCCAGCAGCCCAGGAGGGAGCGGGAGTGCGGAGGGCACAGATACGCAGTATTTT. Translating gives CASSPGGSGSAEGTDTQYF.

The CDR3 protein is CASSLTSGGTGELFF. The CDR3 DNA reads as TGTGCCAGCAGTTTGACTAGCGGAGGCACCGGGGAGCTGTTTTTT. The chain links TRBV6-5 to TRBJ2-2; TRBD2 agrees at 9 bases. The V gene end was trimmed by 4 bases and the J gene end by 4 bases; junction bases not matched to a gene: 4. Germline loops: CDR1 MNHEY, CDR2 SVGAGI. The CDR3 covers 15 residues.

The V and J genes are TRBV7-2 and TRBJ1-2, with D possibly TRBD1 on 5 matching bases. Germline CDR1 is SGHTA and CDR2 is FQGNSA. The CDR3 is 15 residues long. Trimming removed 3 bases at V and 2 bases at J, with 13 bases between. CDR3 DNA sequence: TGTGCCAGCAGCTTGGGGACCACACCCAACTATGGCTACACCTTC. Translating gives CASSLGTTPNYGYTF.

Comments on this clonotype: A much larger clone lies one base from this, so it may be a read error. The chain employs TRBV9 and TRBJ2-7, with a possible D match to TRBD2 (5 bases). Germline assignment: CDR1 SGDLS and CDR2 YYNGEE. This CDR3 contains 13 residues. The CDR3 DNA follows: TGTGCCGGCAGCCCCCGGGACTCCTACGAGCAGTACTTC. Amino acids: CAGSPRDSYEQYF.

V and J are TRBV28 and TRBJ2-2, with TRBD2 matching over 7 bases. The length of the CDR3 is 17 residues. From germline, CDR1 is MDHEN and CDR2 SYDVKM. V lost 7 bases to trimming and J lost 3 bases; unmatched junction nucleotides: 14. DNA of the CDR3: TGTGCCAGCATTGCCCTTGGAGCGGGAACTTACACCGGGGAGCTGTTTTTT. It yields the protein CASIALGAGTYTGELFF.

There are a few counts of this clonotype. The chain employs TRBV4-1 and TRBJ2-3, with 8 bases identical to TRBD2. The junction had 11 bases not matched to a gene; V was cut back by 3 bases and J by 0 bases. Looked up from germline, CDR1 is MGHRA and CDR2 is YSYEKL. This CDR3 is built from 18 residues. The CDR3 reads CASSHPRLARESTDTQYF. CDR3 nucleotide sequence: TGCGCCAGCAGCCATCCCCGACTAGCGCGAGAGAGCACAGATACGCAGTATTTT.

The chain is built from TRBV3-1 and TRBJ2-3, with 7 bases lining up with TRBD2. Germline-derived CDR1 and CDR2 are LGHDT and YNNKEL (reference sequence). The CDR3 contains 15 residues. Trimming removed 1 base from V and 2 bases from J; junction bases left unmatched: 3. The CDR3: CASSQGTRSTDTQYF. The CDR3 nucleotides read TGTGCCAGCAGCCAAGGGACTAGATCCACAGATACGCAGTATTTT.

The chain recombines TRBV12-3 or TRBV12-4 with TRBJ2-1, with D possibly being TRBD1 (6 bases). The CDR3 extends over 14 amino acids. The ends were cut back, 4 bases at V and 9 bases at J, with 16 bases in the middle. CDR3 sequence: CASSSNRVWSEQFF. CDR3 in DNA: TGTGCCAGCAGTTCCAACAGGGTCTGGAGTGAGCAGTTCTTC.

The CDR3 protein is CRCDAGGAKNIQYF. Written as DNA, the CDR3 is TGCAGATGCGATGCCGGCGGGGCCAAAAACATTCAGTACTTC. The chain carries TRBV20-1 and TRBJ2-7; a possible D gene is TRBD2 (5 bases). The tail of the sequence fits TRBJ2-4 better, so the J call may be wrong. The CDR3 is 14 residues long. Germline CDR1 is DFQATT and CDR2 is SNEGSKA (reference sequence).

The rearrangement uses TRBV9 and TRBJ2-1; 8 nucleotides align to TRBD2. V was pared by 0 bases and J by 7 bases, with 9 bases of the junction left unmatched. Germline CDR1 SGDLS, CDR2 YYNGEE. The CDR3 is made up of 16 amino acids. The CDR3 loop reads CASSVDPSGSKNEQFF. CDR3 bases: TGTGCCAGCAGCGTAGATCCCAGCGGGAGTAAAAATGAGCAGTTCTTC.

This rearrangement joins TRBV20-1 to TRBJ2-7; 13 nucleotides match TRBD2. The CDR3 spans 13 residues. The junction had 8 bases not matched to a gene; V was cut back by 5 bases and J by 10 bases. CDR1 and CDR2 from the germline V gene are DFQATT and SNEGSKA (reference sequence). The CDR3 DNA reads as TGCAGTGCTTACGGACTAGCGGGAGTCACCCAGTACTTC. Encoded protein: CSAYGLAGVTQYF.

The rearrangement joins TRBV3-1 to TRBJ2-5; D uncertain. TRBJ2-7 explains the end of the DNA better; the J call may be wrong. The germline V gene encodes CDR1 LGHDT and CDR2 YNNKEL (reference sequence). CDR3 size: 14 residues. CDR3 sequence: CASSQDMRSYEQYF. CDR3 coding DNA: TGTGCCAGCAGCCAAGATATGAGGAGCTACGAGCAGTACTTC.

The V call is TRBV5-1, the J call TRBJ2-1, with 10 positions matching TRBD1. Germline V lookup: CDR1 SGHRS, CDR2 YFSETQ. CDR3 length: 17 amino acids. V shed 4 bases, J shed 1 base, and the junction held 8 bases outside the gene matches. The CDR3 region is CASSQNRDRGSYNEQFF. The CDR3, as DNA: TGCGCCAGCAGCCAAAACCGGGACAGGGGTTCCTACAATGAGCAGTTCTTC.

This clonotype was observed a handful of times. The chain uses TRBV7-8 and TRBJ2-6; TRBD1 might be the D (6 bases). The length of the CDR3 is 15 residues. Trimming left V 5 bases short and J 4 bases short, with 12 bases between. Per the germline V gene, CDR1 is SGHVS and CDR2 is FQNEAQ. CDR3 amino acids: CASSPGTKGANVLTF. The CDR3 DNA is TGTGCCAGCAGCCCTGGGACAAAGGGGGCCAACGTCCTGACTTTC.

This clonotype was seen a few times. The DNA of the CDR3 is TGTGCCAGCACCCCGGGAAGATTCACAGATACGCAGTATTTT. It codes for CASTPGRFTDTQYF. This chain connects TRBV12-3 or TRBV12-4 to TRBJ2-3; TRBD2 might be the D (5 bases). The CDR3 is 14 residues long. Trimming shortened V by 7 bases and J by 2 bases, and 13 bases separated the two germline ends.